This T cell receptor beta chain was identified during a study of CD8 T cells in ankylosing spondylitis. Study results and caveats: Past research had described some motif variants in reactive arthritis synovial fluid and blood.

TCRdb analysed the 5' RACE reads with MiXCR anew, one entry per CDR3 protein. The table shows just over 350,000 distinct CDR3 sequences, with 20% to 25% occurring only once. About this clonotype itself: The target antigen is unknown.

Sequencing input: blood, either unsorted or a sorted T cell fraction (not recorded which). This clonotype was obtained from a male donor with ankylosing spondylitis or in good health (not recorded which).

The CDR3 reads CASSLVRERAETQYF. The CDR3 DNA follows: TGTGCCAGCAGTTTAGTCCGGGAGAGAGCAGAGACCCAGTACTTC. V usage is TRBV27 and J usage is TRBJ2-5; maybe TRBD2 (6 bases). The germline V gene encodes CDR1 MNHEY and CDR2 SMNVEV (reference sequence). The V end was cut by 2 bases, the J end by 4 bases, with 14 bases between. The CDR3 loop spans 15 amino acids.